This T cell receptor (beta chain) stems from a study of blood T cell repertoires in COVID-19. The wider study: Acute and convalescent COVID-19 samples came from the United States, Italy and Spain. T cells, B-cell-depleted T cells, or PBMCs supplied cDNA or gDNA.

Methods used by the authors: Amplification with reference gene primers provided the estimates of nucleated cell counts. The assay was immunoSEQ multiplex PCR, and TCRdb's table has in-frame clones only and misses some. Clonal size and the V and J genes are those of that table, whereas D and trimming came from the DNA. The repertoire consists of over 70,000 clones, with 86% occurring once and the leading ten covering around 17%. Sequenced material: peripheral blood. The TCR was taken from a human donor in a cohort sampled during active COVID-19.

The CDR3 protein is CASSQRQGSTDTQYF. The DNA for the CDR3 is TGTGCCAGCAGCCAAAGACAGGGGAGCACAGATACGCAGTATTTT. This chain joins TRBV4-2 and TRBJ2-3; 8 nucleotides align to TRBD1. Germline loops: CDR1 LGHNA, CDR2 YNFKEQ. V gave up 2 bases and J gave up 0 bases; unmatched junction bases: 1. CDR3 length equals 15 residues.